The sample holds a few counts of the clone carrying this TCR beta chain. No antigen is known for it. Libraries of TCR beta came from quantitative 5'-RACE with molecular barcodes. TCRdb used MiXCR to reprocess the 5' RACE reads, holding one entry per CDR3 protein. The table lists a few hundred thousand distinct CDR3 sequences, around 21% of them singletons. The data originate from a study of CD8 T cells in ankylosing spondylitis. Study findings and constraints: Disease-linked clones reportedly concentrated significantly in matched ankylosing spondylitis synovial fluid. Blood of patients with ankylosing spondylitis appeared to be characterized by a TCR beta motif of roughly eight highly homologous variants.

The CDR3 has 12 residues. The germline CDR1 and CDR2 sequences are GTSNPN and SVGIG (reference sequence). The ends were cut back, 4 bases at V and 6 bases at J, with 12 bases in the middle. The TCR comes from a female donor with ankylosing spondylitis or in good health (not recorded which). The specimen sequenced was blood, either unsorted or a sorted T cell fraction (not recorded which). The rearrangement links TRBV30 to TRBJ1-2; tentatively, D is TRBD1 (5 bases). The CDR3 loop reads CAWTPGGDGYTF. CDR3 nucleotides: TGTGCCTGGACCCCGGGAGGGGATGGCTACACCTTC.